The source of this T cell receptor beta chain is a study of T-cell memory formation after mild COVID-19. Broader study findings: Contracting clones, day 15 to 85, had balanced CD4/CD8, and later expanders favored CD4+. That cross-reactive memory joined was suggested by some responding clones appearing in pre-infection memory. The authors did not confirm SARS-CoV-2 specificity of second-wave clones peaking day 37.

Each CDR3 protein gets one entry after TCRdb re-called the 5' RACE reads with MiXCR. This table holds about 130,000 distinct CDR3 sequences, around 6.3% found once. This clonotype was observed a handful of times. What it binds is not known. The CDR3 spans 13 residues. Between the trimmed V and J ends, which lost 4 bases and 5 bases, there was a span of 13 bases. Germline CDR1 SGHKS, CDR2 YYEKEE (reference sequence). This chain joins TRBV5-5 and TRBJ2-7, with unresolved D. Source material: PBMCs or a T cell subset sorted from them (not recorded which). The TCR sequence derives from an adult woman who had mild COVID-19 (a few samples of this study predate the infection). Cell type and time point are not known. This CDR3 reads CASSRRGSDEQYF. The CDR3 DNA sequence: TGTGCCAGCAGCCGACGAGGTTCCGACGAGCAGTACTTC.